These T cell receptor beta chains were read from a single sample in a study of post-analysis software for immune sequencing data. TCRdb independently ran MiXCR on the PCR reads; one entry per CDR3 protein. Seen here are approximately 250,000 distinct CDR3 sequences, 36% observed once, and the top ten hold 4% to 6%. The sequenced sample consisted of blood. These receptors came from a girl aged 10-17 years with multiple sclerosis. CDR3s include the opening cysteine and the closing phenylalanine or tryptophan. The D gene is left open where the match is weak. Size is stated for part of the rows, as once, few or many counts, or as a class when the clone is expanded.

clone_size: once
d_call: -
v_call: TRBV12-3/TRBV12-4
j_call: TRBJ1-1
cdr3_aa: CASSLPRVGTNTEAFF
cdr3_nt: TGTGCCAGCAGTCTTCCGAGGGTGGGGACTAACACTGAAGCTTTCTTT

clone_size: -
d_call: -
v_call: TRBV4-2
j_call: TRBJ2-3
cdr3_aa: CASGHSDTQYF
cdr3_nt: TGTGCCAGCGGCCATTCAGATACGCAGTATTTT

clone_size: -
d_call: -
v_call: TRBV15
j_call: TRBJ2-5
cdr3_aa: CATCDGRGETQYF
cdr3_nt: TGTGCCACCTGTGACGGGCGCGGGGAGACCCAGTACTTC

clone_size: few
d_call: -
v_call: TRBV6-5
j_call: TRBJ2-7
cdr3_aa: CASRRTATYEQYF
cdr3_nt: TGTGCCAGCAGAAGGACTGCGACCTACGAGCAGTACTTC

clone_size: few
d_call: TRBD1
v_call: TRBV25-1
j_call: TRBJ1-6
cdr3_aa: CASAGQGNSPLHF
cdr3_nt: TGTGCCAGCGCGGGACAGGGGAATTCACCCCTCCACTTT

clone_size: -
d_call: -
v_call: TRBV7-9
j_call: TRBJ2-5
cdr3_aa: CASTLGAETQYF
cdr3_nt: TGTGCCAGCACGCTAGGGGCAGAGACCCAGTACTTC

clone_size: few
d_call: TRBD2
v_call: TRBV7-2
j_call: TRBJ2-3
cdr3_aa: CASSLGAGVLDTQYF
cdr3_nt: TGTGCCAGCAGCTTAGGGGCGGGAGTCTTAGATACGCAGTATTTT

clone_size: few
d_call: -
v_call: TRBV20-1
j_call: TRBJ2-1
cdr3_aa: CSATHSQHHNANEQFF
cdr3_nt: TGCAGTGCTACCCATAGTCAGCACCATAACGCTAATGAGCAGTTCTTC

clone_size: many
d_call: TRBD2
v_call: TRBV7-9
j_call: TRBJ2-1
cdr3_aa: CASSPSGGAGEQFF
cdr3_nt: TGTGCCAGCAGCCCTAGCGGGGGGGCCGGTGAGCAGTTCTTC

clone_size: -
d_call: -
v_call: TRBV7-2
j_call: TRBJ2-3
cdr3_aa: CASSPDGRDADTQYF
cdr3_nt: TGTGCCAGCAGCCCGGACGGAAGGGACGCAGATACGCAGTATTTT

clone_size: many
d_call: -
v_call: TRBV28
j_call: TRBJ1-1
cdr3_aa: CASRPGYTEAFF
cdr3_nt: TGTGCCAGCAGGCCAGGGTACACTGAAGCTTTCTTT

clone_size: many
d_call: -
v_call: TRBV18
j_call: TRBJ2-7
cdr3_aa: CASSPSSGRYEQYF
cdr3_nt: TGTGCCAGCTCGCCGTCGTCGGGGAGATACGAGCAGTACTTC

clone_size: -
d_call: -
v_call: TRBV4-1
j_call: TRBJ2-2
cdr3_aa: CASSQVAGDYTGELFF
cdr3_nt: TGCGCCAGCAGCCAGGTGGCAGGGGATTACACCGGGGAGCTGTTTTTT

clone_size: -
d_call: -
v_call: TRBV7-9
j_call: TRBJ2-7
cdr3_aa: CASSLPQSGSYEQYF
cdr3_nt: TGTGCCAGCAGCTTACCGCAGTCAGGCTCCTACGAGCAGTACTTC

clone_size: few
d_call: -
v_call: TRBV4-2
j_call: TRBJ1-5
cdr3_aa: CASSQVEGVQPQHF
cdr3_nt: TGTGCCAGCAGCCAAGTAGAGGGGGTTCAGCCCCAGCATTTT

clone_size: many
d_call: -
v_call: TRBV9
j_call: TRBJ1-2
cdr3_aa: CASSASARRSNYGYTF
cdr3_nt: TGTGCCAGCAGCGCATCCGCCCGGCGCTCTAACTATGGCTACACCTTC

clone_size: many
d_call: -
v_call: TRBV2
j_call: TRBJ2-5
cdr3_aa: CASSVFRLGMKETQYF
cdr3_nt: TGTGCCAGCAGTGTGTTCCGACTGGGAATGAAAGAGACCCAGTACTTC

clone_size: many
d_call: -
v_call: TRBV20-1
j_call: TRBJ2-3
cdr3_aa: CSAREGPTSTDTQYF
cdr3_nt: TGCAGTGCCCGCGAGGGCCCTACTAGCACAGATACGCAGTATTTT

clone_size: many
d_call: -
v_call: TRBV15
j_call: TRBJ1-2
cdr3_aa: CATSRPTGGNDYGYTF
cdr3_nt: TGTGCCACCAGCCGCCCGACAGGAGGTAACGACTATGGCTACACCTTC

clone_size: few
d_call: -
v_call: TRBV7-2
j_call: TRBJ2-3
cdr3_aa: CASSLVRDSPDTQYF
cdr3_nt: TGTGCCAGCAGCTTAGTTCGGGATAGTCCAGATACGCAGTATTTT

clone_size: -
d_call: -
v_call: TRBV5-4
j_call: TRBJ2-1
cdr3_aa: CASSLSLANEQFF
cdr3_nt: TGTGCCAGCAGCTTGAGTTTAGCTAATGAGCAGTTCTTC

clone_size: many
d_call: TRBD1
v_call: TRBV7-9
j_call: TRBJ1-5
cdr3_aa: CASSSLAGGWNNNQPQHF
cdr3_nt: TGTGCCAGCAGCTCCCTGGCAGGGGGCTGGAATAACAATCAGCCCCAGCATTTT

clone_size: few
d_call: TRBD1
v_call: TRBV20-1
j_call: TRBJ1-6
cdr3_aa: CSATLGTGRENSPLHF
cdr3_nt: TGCAGTGCTACCCTTGGGACAGGGCGAGAGAATTCACCCCTCCACTTT

clone_size: -
d_call: -
v_call: TRBV27
j_call: TRBJ1-4
cdr3_aa: CASSNTASTNEKLFF
cdr3_nt: TGTGCCAGCAGTAATACAGCGTCAACTAATGAAAAACTGTTTTTT

clone_size: many
d_call: -
v_call: TRBV28
j_call: TRBJ2-6
cdr3_aa: CASTSAAAVGSGANVLTF
cdr3_nt: TGTGCCAGCACCTCAGCGGCGGCGGTAGGCTCTGGGGCCAACGTCCTGACTTTC

clone_size: many
d_call: TRBD1
v_call: TRBV28
j_call: TRBJ2-7
cdr3_aa: CASSLFIPTGQGVPYEQYF
cdr3_nt: TGTGCCAGCAGTTTATTTATCCCCACGGGGCAGGGGGTACCCTACGAGCAGTACTTC

clone_size: few
d_call: TRBD2
v_call: TRBV29-1
j_call: TRBJ2-2
cdr3_aa: CSARLAANTGELFF
cdr3_nt: TGCAGCGCCAGACTAGCGGCGAACACCGGGGAGCTGTTTTTT

clone_size: few
d_call: TRBD2
v_call: TRBV7-2
j_call: TRBJ2-2
cdr3_aa: CASSQTTSVGTGELFF
cdr3_nt: TGTGCCAGCAGTCAGACTACTAGCGTAGGCACCGGGGAGCTGTTTTTT

clone_size: -
d_call: TRBD2
v_call: TRBV7-2
j_call: TRBJ2-3
cdr3_aa: CASSPRRAGGSTDTQYF
cdr3_nt: TGTGCCAGCAGTCCACGGAGGGCCGGGGGGAGCACAGATACGCAGTATTTT

clone_size: -
d_call: -
v_call: TRBV5-1
j_call: TRBJ2-7
cdr3_aa: CASKRVGSYEQYF
cdr3_nt: TGCGCCAGCAAGAGGGTTGGGAGCTACGAGCAGTACTTC

clone_size: -
d_call: TRBD1
v_call: TRBV4-1
j_call: TRBJ1-4
cdr3_aa: CASSQEETGFATNEKRFF
cdr3_nt: TGCGCCAGCAGCCAAGAGGAGACAGGGTTTGCAACTAATGAAAAACGGTTTTTT

clone_size: many
d_call: TRBD2
v_call: TRBV20-1
j_call: TRBJ2-1
cdr3_aa: CSANRAGGSSYNEQFF
cdr3_nt: TGCAGTGCTAATCGAGCGGGGGGGAGCTCCTACAATGAGCAGTTCTTC

clone_size: many
d_call: TRBD2
v_call: TRBV24-1
j_call: TRBJ2-1
cdr3_aa: CATSERLAGGGYNEQFF
cdr3_nt: TGTGCCACCAGTGAACGACTAGCGGGAGGGGGTTACAATGAGCAGTTCTTC

clone_size: -
d_call: -
v_call: TRBV25-1
j_call: TRBJ1-1
cdr3_aa: CASSESRGQVTEAFF
cdr3_nt: TGTGCCAGCAGTGAGTCCCGGGGGCAAGTCACTGAAGCTTTCTTT

clone_size: many
d_call: -
v_call: TRBV7-9
j_call: TRBJ2-4
cdr3_aa: CASSLVQPRGKNIQYF
cdr3_nt: TGTGCCAGCAGCTTAGTTCAACCTAGGGGCAAAAACATTCAGTACTTC

clone_size: many
d_call: TRBD1
v_call: TRBV28
j_call: TRBJ2-1
cdr3_aa: CASSIAPGQGPRGQFF
cdr3_nt: TGTGCCAGCAGCATAGCCCCGGGACAGGGTCCACGGGGGCAGTTCTTC

clone_size: once
d_call: -
v_call: TRBV3-1
j_call: TRBJ1-1
cdr3_aa: CASSQVPDSAEAFF
cdr3_nt: TGTGCCAGCAGCCAAGTTCCGGATTCTGCTGAAGCTTTCTTT

clone_size: few
d_call: -
v_call: TRBV20-1
j_call: TRBJ1-1
cdr3_aa: CSVKINRATEAFF
cdr3_nt: TGCAGTGTTAAGATAAACAGGGCCACTGAAGCTTTCTTT

clone_size: few
d_call: -
v_call: TRBV29-1
j_call: TRBJ1-6
cdr3_aa: CSVQQGDSPLHF
cdr3_nt: TGCAGCGTTCAACAGGGAGATTCACCCCTCCACTTT

clone_size: many
d_call: -
v_call: TRBV20-1
j_call: TRBJ2-5
cdr3_aa: CSARPGETQYF
cdr3_nt: TGCAGTGCTAGACCCGGAGAGACCCAGTACTTC

clone_size: -
d_call: -
v_call: TRBV21-1
j_call: TRBJ1-5
cdr3_aa: CASSKAGCRQPQHF
cdr3_nt: TGTGCCAGCAGCAAAGCAGGGTGCAGGCAGCCCCAGCATTTT

clone_size: -
d_call: TRBD2
v_call: TRBV20-1
j_call: TRBJ2-5
cdr3_aa: CSARITSGGLQETQYF
cdr3_nt: TGCAGTGCTAGAATTACTAGCGGGGGACTCCAAGAGACCCAGTACTTC